A selection of T cell receptor beta chains follows, all from one sample in a study of CD8+ T cells in alopecia areata. Repertoires were generated with immunoSEQ multiplex PCR, while TCRdb's copy carries only in-frame clones and drops some. Of more than 75,000 clones listed, about 40% were seen once; the top ten hold 1.3%. The sequenced material came from CD4+ T cells sorted from blood. The source is a human donor with alopecia areata. Each CDR3 is given without its conserved first and last residue.

11,TRBV30,TRBJ2-1,AWQGAVYNEQF
10,TRBV29-1,TRBJ2-3,SVDRARDTQY
12,TRBV5-1,TRBJ2-7,ASSWASGNYEQY
14,TRBV4-1,TRBJ2-6,ASSQVWLSGANVLT
11,TRBV7-8,TRBJ2-5,ASSLGSRNIQY
13,TRBV23-1,TRBJ1-5,ASSQTEWSNQPQH
12,TRBV5-1,TRBJ2-5,ASSLQGARETQY
11,TRBV30,TRBJ1-1,AWSNSLNTEAF
14,TRBV7-2,TRBJ2-7,ASSRNRGPSSYEQY
13,TRBV2,TRBJ2-7,ASGRQGHEGYEQY
13,TRBV5-1,TRBJ2-5,ASSVAGGPGETQY
12,TRBV5-4,TRBJ2-3,ASRRTGSRDTQY
13,TRBV30,TRBJ2-3,AWAGEHLSTDTQY
13,TRBV15,TRBJ2-1,ATRRGIAGEGEQF
14,TRBV7-9,TRBJ2-2,ASSLLRLAGSGELF
14,TRBV5-1,TRBJ1-1,ASSSLPGASNTEAF
11,TRBV2,TRBJ1-5,ASKGGWDQPQH
12,TRBV11-2,TRBJ1-2,ASSEDRSNYGYT
10,TRBV29-1,TRBJ1-2,SVGPHNYGYT
14,TRBV5-1,TRBJ2-2,ASSSTQGTYTGELF
14,TRBV5-1,TRBJ2-5,ASSAGTGGYQETQY
13,TRBV28,TRBJ2-7,ASSLQPASSREQY